One and the same sample provided the 14 T cell receptor beta chains below, sequenced in a study of blood T cells in healthy people across ages. A second PCR, run for roughly 7 to 12 cycles, used a sample-barcoded 5' primer plus a J-beta primer mix. TCRdb independently ran MiXCR on the 5' RACE reads; one entry per CDR3 protein. The data contain some 860,000 distinct CDR3 sequences, approximately 60% of them singletons. The sample was blood. Every receptor here comes from a man in his forties in good health.

To note about this clonotype: One junction end disagrees with the germline gene, perhaps due to a read error. The V call is TRBV7-7, the J call TRBJ2-5; 7 bases agree with TRBD2. CDR3 size: 14 residues. Germline CDR1 is SSHAT and CDR2 is FNYEAQ (reference sequence). The CDR3 loop reads CASSGPGGQETQYF. The CDR3 nucleotides read TGTGCTAGCAGCGGTCCGGGGGGCCAAGAGACCCAGTACTTC.

The CDR3 region is CASSYKGVSVNEQYF. In DNA form, the CDR3 reads TGTGCCAGCAGCTATAAGGGGGTGTCAGTAAATGAGCAGTACTTC. The rearrangement joins TRBV27 to TRBJ2-7; D is possibly TRBD1 (6 bases). Looked up from germline, CDR1 is MNHEY and CDR2 is SMNVEV (reference sequence). The length of the CDR3 is 15 residues. V lost 6 bases, J lost 7 bases, and 22 bases lay in between.

The chain joins TRBV20-1 to TRBJ1-1; TRBD1 matches 7 bases. The CDR3 consists of 16 residues. CDR1 DFQATT and CDR2 SNEGSKA come from the germline V gene (reference sequence). Trimming took 7 bases from V and 3 from J; bases not matched to a gene: 17. DNA of the CDR3: TGCAGTGTCTTCCCGGACCGACAGGGACTTTACACTGAAGCTTTCTTT. It specifies CSVFPDRQGLYTEAFF.

The chain links TRBV7-2 to TRBJ2-5, with D perhaps matching TRBD2 (5 bases). Germline V gives CDR1 SGHTA, CDR2 FQGNSA. V lost 2 bases to trimming and J lost 3 bases, with 16 bases between them. This CDR3 comprises 16 residues. The CDR3 region has the DNA TGTGCCAGCAGCTTAAACCTAGGGAGCGGTAAAGAGACCCAGTACTTC. This encodes CASSLNLGSGKETQYF.

The chain joins TRBV6-1 to TRBJ2-1; TRBD1 matches 8 bases. In germline, CDR1 is MNHNS, CDR2 SASEGT. The CDR3 sequence is 15 residues long. Unmatched junction bases numbered 12, after V lost 5 bases and J lost 9 bases. CDR3 DNA: TGTGCCAGCAGTTTACAGGGGGTCCCCAATTCTGAGCAGTTCTTC. Translation: CASSLQGVPNSEQFF.

This clonotype came up once. The rearrangement uses TRBV5-5 and TRBJ2-4; D gene ambiguous. TRBJ2-5 matches the DNA end more closely, so the J call is doubtful. The CDR3 covers 15 residues. Germline-derived CDR1 and CDR2 are SGHKS and YYEKEE (reference sequence). In DNA, the CDR3 is TGTGCCAGCAGCCACTTCGACAATTCCCAAGAGACCCAGTACTTC. Protein product: CASSHFDNSQETQYF.

This clonotype was counted only a few times. This chain links TRBV5-1 with TRBJ2-3; D might be TRBD1 or TRBD2, each matching 5 bases. Trimming removed 7 bases from V and 1 base from J, with 13 bases in between. The CDR3 is 14 residues long. Looked up from germline, CDR1 is SGHRS and CDR2 is YFSETQ. DNA for the CDR3: TGCGCCAGCTCGGGGCAGGTTGGCACAGATACGCAGTATTTT. It codes for CASSGQVGTDTQYF.

The CDR3 spells CASSGPLGNTEAFF. The CDR3 DNA is TGTGCCAGCAGCGGCCCCTTGGGAAACACTGAAGCTTTCTTT. This chain connects TRBV25-1 to TRBJ1-1; D unclear. The length of the CDR3 is 14 residues. The V gene's germline CDR1 is MGHDK and CDR2 SYGVNS. V was clipped by 6 bases and J by 2 bases, with 13 bases between them.

This clonotype has more than one count but fewer than ten. The CDR3 protein is CASSQVGIPGGSRNSPLHF. The CDR3 coding sequence is TGTGCCAGCAGCCAAGTCGGCATCCCAGGGGGCTCGAGGAATTCACCCCTCCACTTT. V and J are TRBV14 and TRBJ1-6; 8 bases match TRBD1. Germline V gene data show CDR1 as SGHDN and CDR2 as FVKESK. The CDR3 covers 19 residues. After removal of 1 base from V and 7 bases from J, the junction contained 15 bases not matched to a gene.

The sample holds a few counts of this clonotype. V gene TRBV20-1 combines with J gene TRBJ2-7; D is unresolved. This CDR3 is built from 14 residues. Trimming pared 0 bases from V and 9 bases from J, leaving 18 bases between. CDR1 DFQATT and CDR2 SNEGSKA come from the germline V gene (reference sequence). As DNA, the CDR3 is TGCAGTGCTAGAGAATTATTATCCTCGCGAGGGCAGTACTTC. Amino acid sequence: CSARELLSSRGQYF.

The chain links TRBV6-5 to TRBJ2-6; 8 bases are a match to TRBD1. The CDR3 is 18 residues long. Germline-derived CDR1 and CDR2 are MNHEY and SVGAGI. The V segment lost 0 bases and the J segment 4 bases; nucleotides outside the gene matches: 8. The CDR3 spells CASSYSGQGVPGANVLTF. The CDR3 DNA is TGTGCCAGCAGTTACTCTGGACAGGGTGTCCCCGGGGCCAACGTCCTGACTTTC.

The chain combines TRBV10-2 with TRBJ2-7, with 8 bases lining up with TRBD2. The trim removed 3 bases at V and 1 base at J, leaving 8 bases unmatched. The CDR3 totals 16 residues. Germline V gene lookup returns CDR1 WSHSY and CDR2 SAAADI. The CDR3 loop is CASSDGLAGLSYEQYF. DNA for the CDR3: TGCGCCAGCAGTGACGGCCTAGCGGGCCTTTCCTACGAGCAGTACTTC.

The chain has TRBV7-2 and TRBJ2-4; a weak D match, TRBD2 (6 bases). The CDR3 runs to 14 residues. The germline V gene has CDR1 SGHTA and CDR2 FQGNSA. Between the trimmed V and J ends, which lost 5 bases and 6 bases, there was a span of 14 bases. The CDR3 is CASSRGLIGNIQYF. DNA for the CDR3: TGTGCCAGCAGCCGCGGACTAATCGGAAACATTCAGTACTTC.

A few counts support this clonotype. The chain links TRBV5-1 to TRBJ2-5; 11 bases are a match to TRBD2. The CDR3 covers 13 residues. The ends lost 6 bases at V and 3 bases at J; junction bases unmatched: 1. Germline values: CDR1 SGHRS, CDR2 YFSETQ. The DNA of the CDR3 is TGCGCCAGCACGACTAGCGGGGAAGAGACCCAGTACTTC. Translation: CASTTSGEETQYF.